This T cell receptor (beta chain) was captured in a study of glioma-infiltrating T cells. The CDR3 consists of 13 residues. V was shortened by 11 bases and J by 1 base, with 15 bases between the two germline ends. From germline, CDR1 is MNHNS and CDR2 SASEGT. Amplification of TCR alpha and beta CDR3 regions from RNA used iRepertoire nested multiplex PCR. Tissue mRNA or PBMC total RNA, 100-400 ng, went into one-step reverse transcription and amplification. Each CDR3 protein gets one entry after TCRdb re-called the multiplex PCR reads with MiXCR. Of approximately 88,000 distinct CDR3 sequences listed, roughly 23% are singletons. Ten or more counts support this clonotype.

This TCR derives from a human donor with low-grade glioma or glioblastoma, undergoing nonglioma brain surgery, or in good health (not recorded which). The sample consisted of glioma tissue, nonneoplastic brain tissue, or PBMCs (not recorded which). The chain has TRBV6-1 and TRBJ2-7, with a possible D match to TRBD2 (6 bases). The CDR3 DNA follows: TGTGCCGTCCTGGCGGGGCAATCCTACGAGCAGTACTTC. Protein: CAVLAGQSYEQYF.